This T cell receptor beta chain comes out of a study of blood T cell repertoires in COVID-19. At the level of the study: Samples taken during acute and convalescent COVID-19 were collected in the United States, Italy and Spain. Sources were T cells, B-cell-depleted T cells, or PBMCs; the material itself was cDNA or gDNA.

V was shortened by 9 bases and J by 3 bases, with 17 bases between the two germline ends. The CDR3 covers 14 residues. The germline CDR1 and CDR2 sequences are LNHDA and SQIVND (reference sequence). How the authors handled the data: From reference gene primer amplification, estimates of nucleated cell counts were derived. Assay: immunoSEQ multiplex PCR; the TCRdb copy retains only in-frame clones and omits some. That table gives V, J and clone size, and the DNA gave D and trimming. The table lists approximately 160,000 clones, roughly 83% of them singletons. This sequence joins TRBV19 and TRBJ1-1; tentative D call: TRBD1 (6 bases). Source material: peripheral blood. This receptor was taken from a young man with active or convalescent COVID-19. The CDR3 DNA follows: TGTGCCAGCCGGGACAAGAGTTTAGACACTGAAGCTTTCTTT. This sequence encodes CASRDKSLDTEAFF.